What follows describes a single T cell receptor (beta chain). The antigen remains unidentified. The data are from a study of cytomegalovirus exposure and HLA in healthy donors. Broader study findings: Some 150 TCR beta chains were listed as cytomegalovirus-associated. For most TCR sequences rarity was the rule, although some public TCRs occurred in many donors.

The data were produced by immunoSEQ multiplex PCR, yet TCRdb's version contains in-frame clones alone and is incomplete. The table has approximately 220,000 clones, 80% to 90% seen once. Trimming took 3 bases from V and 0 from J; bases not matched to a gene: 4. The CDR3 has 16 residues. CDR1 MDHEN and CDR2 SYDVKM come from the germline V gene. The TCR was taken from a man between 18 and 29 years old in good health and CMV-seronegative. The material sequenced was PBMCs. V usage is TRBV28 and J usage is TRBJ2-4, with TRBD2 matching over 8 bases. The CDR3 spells CASSLSGLAAKNIQYF. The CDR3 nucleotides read TGTGCCAGCAGTTTGAGTGGACTAGCAGCCAAAAACATTCAGTACTTC.